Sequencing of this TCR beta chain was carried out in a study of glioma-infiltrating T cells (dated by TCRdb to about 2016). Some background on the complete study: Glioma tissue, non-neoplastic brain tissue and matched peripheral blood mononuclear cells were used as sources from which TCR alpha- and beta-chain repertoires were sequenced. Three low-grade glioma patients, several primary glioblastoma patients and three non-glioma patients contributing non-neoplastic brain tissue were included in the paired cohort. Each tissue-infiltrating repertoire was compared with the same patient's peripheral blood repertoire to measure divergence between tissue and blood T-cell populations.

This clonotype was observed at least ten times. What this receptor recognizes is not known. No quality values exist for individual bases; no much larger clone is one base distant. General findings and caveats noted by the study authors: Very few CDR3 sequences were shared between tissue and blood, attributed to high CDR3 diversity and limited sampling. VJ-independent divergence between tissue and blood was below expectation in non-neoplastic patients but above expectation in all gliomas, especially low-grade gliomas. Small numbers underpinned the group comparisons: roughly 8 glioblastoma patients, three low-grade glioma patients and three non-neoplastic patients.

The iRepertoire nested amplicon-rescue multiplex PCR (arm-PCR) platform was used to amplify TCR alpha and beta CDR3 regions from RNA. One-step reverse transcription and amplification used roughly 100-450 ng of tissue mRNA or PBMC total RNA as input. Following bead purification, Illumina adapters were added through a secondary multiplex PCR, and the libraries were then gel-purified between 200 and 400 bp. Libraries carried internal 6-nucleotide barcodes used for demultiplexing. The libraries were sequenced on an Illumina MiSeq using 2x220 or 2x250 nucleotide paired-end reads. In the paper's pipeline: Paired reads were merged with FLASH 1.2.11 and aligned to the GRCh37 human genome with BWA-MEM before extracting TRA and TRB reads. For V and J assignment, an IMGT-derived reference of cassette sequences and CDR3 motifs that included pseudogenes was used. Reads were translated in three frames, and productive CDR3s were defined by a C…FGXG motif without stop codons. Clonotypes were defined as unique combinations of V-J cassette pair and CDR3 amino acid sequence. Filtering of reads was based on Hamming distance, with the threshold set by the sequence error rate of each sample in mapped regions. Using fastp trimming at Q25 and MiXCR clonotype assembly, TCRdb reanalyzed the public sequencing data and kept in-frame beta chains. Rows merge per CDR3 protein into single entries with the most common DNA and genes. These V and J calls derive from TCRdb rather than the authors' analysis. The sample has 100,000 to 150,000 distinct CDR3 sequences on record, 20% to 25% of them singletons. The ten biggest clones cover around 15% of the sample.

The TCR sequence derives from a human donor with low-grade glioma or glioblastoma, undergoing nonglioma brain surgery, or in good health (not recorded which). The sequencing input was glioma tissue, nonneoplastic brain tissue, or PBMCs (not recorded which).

At the DNA level, the sequence is TGTGCCAGCAGTTTCGACCCAACCAGGGACGAGCAGTACTTC. This encodes CASSFDPTRDEQYF. The chain is encoded by TRBV28 joined to TRBJ2-7; 5 matching bases give a weak D call of TRBD1. The CDR3 spans 14 residues, from the cysteine through the phenylalanine. Here the CDR3 DNA is all that survives: 42 bases in frame from base 1. Trimming at the junction amounts to 3 bases on V and 5 bases on J, and the germline ends lie 14 bases apart. From the germline V gene, CDR1 is MDHEN and CDR2 is SYDVKM.